The clone carrying this T cell receptor (beta chain) was detected only a few times. This sample stems from a study of cytomegalovirus exposure and HLA in healthy donors. The V end was cut by 4 bases, the J end by 4 bases, with 11 bases between. The CDR3 has 13 residues. In germline, CDR1 is GTSNPN, CDR2 SVGIG (reference sequence). The PCR was carried out with 60 Vbeta primers and 13 Jbeta primers. Method: immunoSEQ multiplex PCR; TCRdb's copy keeps in-frame clones and lacks some. Of roughly 100,000 clones in the sample, roughly 80% are singletons; the top ten hold nearly 3.5%. This TCR derives from a man aged 25-40 years in good health and CMV-seropositive. The chain employs TRBV30 and TRBJ1-5; tentatively, D is TRBD1 (6 bases). Material for sequencing was PBMCs. In DNA, the CDR3 is TGTGCCTGGACTAAACAGGGAAATCAGCCCCAGCATTTT. It codes for CAWTKQGNQPQHF.